The source of this T cell receptor beta chain is a study of neurological immune-mediated disorders. Unmatched junction bases numbered 8, after V lost 4 bases and J lost 3 bases. CDR1 DFQATT and CDR2 SNEGSKA come from the germline V gene (reference sequence). The CDR3 consists of 14 residues. From 2 million PBMCs stored at -80 C, the unsorted libraries were generated. Sequencing of 15-18 subjects in each run yielded over 190 million TCR-beta sequences. TCRdb used MiXCR to reprocess the 5' RACE reads, holding one entry per CDR3 protein. This table has 42,000 or so distinct CDR3 sequences, about 2.3% appearing once. Many counts were recorded for this clonotype.

V gene TRBV20-1 combines with J gene TRBJ2-7; 8 nucleotides agree with TRBD1. This clonotype was sampled from a man aged 25-45 years with multiple sclerosis. The sample consisted of PBMCs. This CDR3 is CSATRQGKGYEQYF. DNA for the CDR3: TGCAGTGCTACAAGACAGGGGAAGGGCTACGAGCAGTACTTC.